The clone carrying this TCR beta chain was seen only a few times. Its antigen remains unknown. This CDR3 is built from 12 residues. The V and J ends lost 7 bases and 6 bases respectively, with 13 bases between them. CDR1 is SQVTM, CDR2 ANQGSEA, per germline. This sample is part of a study of blood T cells in healthy people across ages. The overall study: Through template switching, about one barcoded beta molecule was captured per two T cells, as measured in model experiments. Broader study findings: Leaving the PBMCs unsorted stopped any conclusive comparison of naive versus antigen-experienced cells. In the absence of known donor CMV status, changes in expanded clonotypes were possibly confounded.

The second PCR ran about 6 to 12 cycles with a sample-barcoded 5' primer and J-beta primers. No fewer than 3 million CDR3-containing paired-end reads came from each sample. TCRdb re-derived calls from the 5' RACE reads in MiXCR, one entry per CDR3 protein. Of 1.4 million to 1.5 million distinct CDR3 sequences listed, about 40% are singletons. The chain has TRBV29-1 and TRBJ2-1; D may be TRBD1 or TRBD2 (6 bases each). The sample was blood. The receptor's source is a woman younger than 30 in good health. The CDR3 spells CSDWGASNEQFF. The CDR3 coding sequence is TGCAGCGACTGGGGGGCCTCCAATGAGCAGTTCTTC.